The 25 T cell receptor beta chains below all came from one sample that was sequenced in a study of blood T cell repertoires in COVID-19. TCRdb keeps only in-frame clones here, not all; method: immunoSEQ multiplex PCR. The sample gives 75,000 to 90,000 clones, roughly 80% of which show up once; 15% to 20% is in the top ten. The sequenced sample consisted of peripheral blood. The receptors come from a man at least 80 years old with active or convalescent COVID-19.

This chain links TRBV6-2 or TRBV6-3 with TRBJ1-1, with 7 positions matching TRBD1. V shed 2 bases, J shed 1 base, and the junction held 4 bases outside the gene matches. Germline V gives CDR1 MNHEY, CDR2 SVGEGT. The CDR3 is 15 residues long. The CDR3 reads CASSYRQGTNTEAFF. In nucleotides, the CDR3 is TGTGCCAGCAGTTACCGACAGGGCACGAACACTGAAGCTTTCTTT.

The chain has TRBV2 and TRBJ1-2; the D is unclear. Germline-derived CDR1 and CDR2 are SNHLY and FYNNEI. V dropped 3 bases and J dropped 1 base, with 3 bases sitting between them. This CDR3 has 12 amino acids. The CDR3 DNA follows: TGTGCCAGCAGTGACTTTAACTATGGCTACACCTTC. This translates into CASSDFNYGYTF.

Written as DNA, the CDR3 is TGTGCCAGCAGTTTGCATACAGGGGGCAATTTGGGTTCACCCCTCCACTTT. Translation gives CASSLHTGGNLGSPLHF. The chain couples TRBV27 to TRBJ1-6, with 9 nucleotides matching TRBD1. Germline V CDR1 and CDR2: MNHEY, SMNVEV (reference sequence). Losses at the gene ends were 3 bases for V and 9 bases for J; bases not matched to a gene: 12. The CDR3 is made up of 17 amino acids.

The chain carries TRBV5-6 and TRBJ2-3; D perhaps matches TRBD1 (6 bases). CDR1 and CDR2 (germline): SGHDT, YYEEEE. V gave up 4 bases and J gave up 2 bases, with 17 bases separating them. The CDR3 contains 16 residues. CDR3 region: CASSRRIEGHTDTQYF. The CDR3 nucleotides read TGTGCCAGCAGCCGACGGATTGAGGGACACACAGATACGCAGTATTTT.

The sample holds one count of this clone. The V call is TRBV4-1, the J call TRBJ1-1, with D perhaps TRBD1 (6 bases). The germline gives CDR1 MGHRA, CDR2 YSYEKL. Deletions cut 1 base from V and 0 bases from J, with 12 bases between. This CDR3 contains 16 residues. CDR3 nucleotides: TGCGCCAGCAGCCAAGGTTTTCAGGGGTTGAACACTGAAGCTTTCTTT. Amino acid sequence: CASSQGFQGLNTEAFF.

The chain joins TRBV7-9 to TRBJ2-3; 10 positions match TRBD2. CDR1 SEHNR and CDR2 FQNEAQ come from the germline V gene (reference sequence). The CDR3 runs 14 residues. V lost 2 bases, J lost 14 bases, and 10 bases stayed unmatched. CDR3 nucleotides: TGTGCCAGCAGCTTAATGGCTAGCGGGAGAGAGTGGTATTTT. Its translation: CASSLMASGREWYF.

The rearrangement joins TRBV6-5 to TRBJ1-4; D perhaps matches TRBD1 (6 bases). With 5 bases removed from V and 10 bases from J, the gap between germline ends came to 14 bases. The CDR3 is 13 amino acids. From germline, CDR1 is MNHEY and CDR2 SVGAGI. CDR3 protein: CASSQGRIGKLFF. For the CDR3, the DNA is TGTGCCAGCAGTCAGGGGCGAATCGGAAAACTGTTTTTT.

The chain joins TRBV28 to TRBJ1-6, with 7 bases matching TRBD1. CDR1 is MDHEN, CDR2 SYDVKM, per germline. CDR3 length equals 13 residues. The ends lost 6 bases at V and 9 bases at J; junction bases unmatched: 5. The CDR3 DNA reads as TGTGCCAGCAGCAGGGACAGACTTTCACCCCTCCACTTT. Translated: CASSRDRLSPLHF.

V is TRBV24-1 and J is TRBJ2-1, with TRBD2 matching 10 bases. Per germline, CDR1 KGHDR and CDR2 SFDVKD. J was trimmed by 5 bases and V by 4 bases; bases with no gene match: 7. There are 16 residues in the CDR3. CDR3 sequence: CATSDRGLAVNNEQFF. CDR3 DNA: TGTGCCACCAGTGACCGCGGACTAGCGGTGAACAATGAGCAGTTCTTC.

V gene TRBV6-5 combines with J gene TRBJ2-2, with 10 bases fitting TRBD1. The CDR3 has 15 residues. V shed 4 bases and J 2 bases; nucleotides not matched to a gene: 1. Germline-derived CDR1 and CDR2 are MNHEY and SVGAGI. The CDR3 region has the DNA TGTGCCAGCAGTTGGGACAGGGGAAACACCGGGGAGCTGTTTTTT. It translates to CASSWDRGNTGELFF.

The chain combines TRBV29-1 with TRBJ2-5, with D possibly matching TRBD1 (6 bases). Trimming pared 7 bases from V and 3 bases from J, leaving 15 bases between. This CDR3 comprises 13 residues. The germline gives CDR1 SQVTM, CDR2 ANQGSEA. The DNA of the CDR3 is TGCAGCGCCCGAGGGGGTGGGGAAGAGACCCAGTACTTC. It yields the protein CSARGGGEETQYF.

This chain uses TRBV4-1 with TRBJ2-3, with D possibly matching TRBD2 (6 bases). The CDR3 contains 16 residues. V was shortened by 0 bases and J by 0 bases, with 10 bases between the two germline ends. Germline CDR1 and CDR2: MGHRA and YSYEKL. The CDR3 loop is CASSQDVAASTDTQYF. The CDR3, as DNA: TGCGCCAGCAGCCAAGACGTAGCGGCTAGCACAGATACGCAGTATTTT.

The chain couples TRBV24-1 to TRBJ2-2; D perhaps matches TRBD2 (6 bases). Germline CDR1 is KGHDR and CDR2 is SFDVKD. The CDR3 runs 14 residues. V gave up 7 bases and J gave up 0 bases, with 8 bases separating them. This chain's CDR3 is CATRLASNTGELFF. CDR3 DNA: TGTGCCACCAGACTAGCATCGAACACCGGGGAGCTGTTTTTT.

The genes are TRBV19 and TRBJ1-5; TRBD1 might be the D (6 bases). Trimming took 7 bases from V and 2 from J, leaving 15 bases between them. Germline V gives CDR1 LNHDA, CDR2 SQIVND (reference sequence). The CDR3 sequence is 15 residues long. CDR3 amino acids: CASTLWGGGNQPQHF. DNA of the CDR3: TGTGCCAGTACCCTTTGGGGGGGCGGCAATCAGCCCCAGCATTTT.

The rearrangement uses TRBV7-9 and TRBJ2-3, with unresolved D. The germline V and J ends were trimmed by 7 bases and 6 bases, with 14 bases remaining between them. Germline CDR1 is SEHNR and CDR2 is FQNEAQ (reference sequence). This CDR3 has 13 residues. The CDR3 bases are TGTGCCAGCAAGGCGAAACGGCGGGATACGCAGTATTTT. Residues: CASKAKRRDTQYF.

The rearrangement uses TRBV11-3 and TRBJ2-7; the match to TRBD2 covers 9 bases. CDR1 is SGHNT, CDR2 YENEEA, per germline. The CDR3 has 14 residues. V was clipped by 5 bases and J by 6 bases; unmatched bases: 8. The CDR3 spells CASSRREGISEQYV. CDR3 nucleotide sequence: TGTGCCAGCAGCCGGCGGGAGGGCATTAGCGAGCAGTACGTC.

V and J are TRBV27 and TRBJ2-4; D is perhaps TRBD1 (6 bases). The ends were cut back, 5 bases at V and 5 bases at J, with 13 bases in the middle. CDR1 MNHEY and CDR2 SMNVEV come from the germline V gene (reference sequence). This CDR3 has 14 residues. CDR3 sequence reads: CASSRLGAQNIQYF. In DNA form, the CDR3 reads TGTGCCAGCAGTCGGTTGGGGGCCCAAAACATTCAGTACTTC.

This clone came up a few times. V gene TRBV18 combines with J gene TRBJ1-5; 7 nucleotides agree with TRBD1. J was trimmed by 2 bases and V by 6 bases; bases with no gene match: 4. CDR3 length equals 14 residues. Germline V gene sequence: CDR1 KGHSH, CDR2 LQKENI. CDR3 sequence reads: CASSPTGGNQPQHF. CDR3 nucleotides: TGTGCCAGCTCTCCAACAGGGGGCAATCAGCCCCAGCATTTT.

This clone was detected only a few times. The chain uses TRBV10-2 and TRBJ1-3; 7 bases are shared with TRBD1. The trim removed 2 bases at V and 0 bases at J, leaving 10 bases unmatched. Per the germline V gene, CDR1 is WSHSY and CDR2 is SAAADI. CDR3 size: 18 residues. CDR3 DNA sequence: TGCGCCAGCAGTGAGACAGGGGCCTTCGAATCCTCTGGAAACACCATATATTTT. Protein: CASSETGAFESSGNTIYF.

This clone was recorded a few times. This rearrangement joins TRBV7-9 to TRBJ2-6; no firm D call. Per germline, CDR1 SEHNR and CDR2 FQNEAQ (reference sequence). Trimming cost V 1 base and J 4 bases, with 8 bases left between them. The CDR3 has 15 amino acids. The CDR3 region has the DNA TGTGCCAGCAGCTTAGGTAGTCCGGGGGCCAACGTCCTGACTTTC. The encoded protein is CASSLGSPGANVLTF.

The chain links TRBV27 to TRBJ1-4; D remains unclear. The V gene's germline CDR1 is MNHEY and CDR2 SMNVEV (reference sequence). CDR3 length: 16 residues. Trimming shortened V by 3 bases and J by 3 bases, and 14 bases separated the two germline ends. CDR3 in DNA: TGTGCCAGCAGTTTCGATGGGAGGGTTGCTAATGAAAAACTGTTTTTT. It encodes CASSFDGRVANEKLFF.

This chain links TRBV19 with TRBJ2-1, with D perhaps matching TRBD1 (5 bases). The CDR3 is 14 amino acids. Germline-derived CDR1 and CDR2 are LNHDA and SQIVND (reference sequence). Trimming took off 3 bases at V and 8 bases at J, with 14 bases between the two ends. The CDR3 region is CASSIGHGPDEQFF. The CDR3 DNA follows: TGTGCCAGTAGTATCGGACACGGGCCCGATGAGCAGTTCTTC. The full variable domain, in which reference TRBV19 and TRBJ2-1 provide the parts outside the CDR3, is DGGITQSPKYLFRKEGQNVTLSCEQNLNHDAMYWYRQDPGQGLRLIYYSQIVNDFQKGDIAEGYSVSREKKESFPLTVTSAQKNPTAFYLCASSIGHGPDEQFFGPGTRLTVL.

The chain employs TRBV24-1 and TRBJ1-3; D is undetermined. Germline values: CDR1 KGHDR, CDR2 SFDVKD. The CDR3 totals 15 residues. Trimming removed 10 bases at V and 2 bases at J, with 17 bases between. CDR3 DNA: TGTGCCACTCTTGTTTGGGCAGCCACTGGAAACACCATATATTTT. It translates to CATLVWAATGNTIYF.

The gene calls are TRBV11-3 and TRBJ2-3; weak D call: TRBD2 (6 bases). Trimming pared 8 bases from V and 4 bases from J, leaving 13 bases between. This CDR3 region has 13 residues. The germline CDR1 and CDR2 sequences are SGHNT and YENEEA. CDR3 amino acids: CASRPGSSDTQYF. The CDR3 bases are TGTGCCAGCCGACCCGGGAGTTCAGATACGCAGTATTTT.

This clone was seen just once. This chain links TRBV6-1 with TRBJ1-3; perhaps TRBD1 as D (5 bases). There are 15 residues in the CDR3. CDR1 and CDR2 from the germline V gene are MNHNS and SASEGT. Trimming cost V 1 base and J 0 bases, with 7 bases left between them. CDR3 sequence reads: CASSEVRGSGNTIYF. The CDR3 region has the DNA TGTGCCAGCAGTGAAGTTAGGGGCTCTGGAAACACCATATATTTT.